Shown below are 10 T cell receptor beta chains from a single sample sequenced in a study of neurological immune-mediated disorders (dated by TCRdb to between 2018 and 2021). Libraries were constructed by 5' RACE. Sequenced using an Illumina HiSeq 2500. TCRdb trimmed the raw reads at Q25, called clones with MiXCR and kept productive beta chains. Each CDR3 protein appears once, grouped with its most common genes and DNA. The sample data list about 74,000 distinct CDR3 sequences, and less than 5.5% of these were observed just once. The biggest ten clones account for roughly 7.4% of the sample. Material: PBMCs. The receptor set was obtained from a man between 18 and 29 years old with multiple sclerosis.

This clonotype was picked up many times. In DNA, the CDR3 is TGTGCCATCAGGAGGACTAGCGGGGGATCCAATGAGCAGTTCTTC. It specifies CAIRRTSGGSNEQFF. The genes are TRBV10-3 and TRBJ2-1; the match to TRBD2 covers 13 bases. Germline trimming cut 6 bases from V and 6 bases from J; bases unmatched to any gene: 5. The CDR3 totals 15 residues. The germline CDR1 and CDR2 sequences are ENHRY and SYGVKD.

This chain connects TRBV7-2 to TRBJ2-3, with 8 bases lining up with TRBD2. Looked up from germline, CDR1 is SGHTA and CDR2 is FQGNSA. The V gene end was trimmed by 5 bases and the J gene end by 11 bases; junction bases not matched to a gene: 15. This CDR3 spans 15 amino acids. This CDR3 reads CASSPRLAWDLEQYF. CDR3 nucleotides: TGTGCCAGCAGCCCCCGACTAGCGTGGGACCTTGAGCAGTATTTT. Full variable domain (missing parts from reference TRBV7-2 and TRBJ2-3): GAGVSQSPSNKVTEKGKDVELRCDPISGHTALYWYRQSLGQGLEFLIYFQGNSAPDKSGLPSDRFSAERTGGSVSTLTIQRTQQEDSAVYLCASSPRLAWDLEQYFGPGTRLTVL.

This clonotype has at least ten counts. The chain links TRBV7-2 to TRBJ2-7; 7 bases map to TRBD2. CDR3 size: 14 residues. Trimming removed 2 bases from V and 5 bases from J; junction bases left unmatched: 6. Germline V CDR1 and CDR2: SGHTA, FQGNSA. The CDR3 reads CASSLRLASNEQYF. The CDR3 DNA follows: TGTGCCAGCAGCTTAAGACTAGCTAGTAACGAGCAGTACTTC.

This clonotype appeared many times. V usage is TRBV3-1 and J usage is TRBJ2-7, with 13 nucleotides matching TRBD2. CDR1 and CDR2 from the germline V gene are LGHDT and YNNKEL (reference sequence). This CDR3 is 16 amino acids long. The V gene end was trimmed by 3 bases and the J gene end by 7 bases; junction bases not matched to a gene: 9. CDR3 residues: CASSHLTSGRWREQYF. CDR3 DNA sequence: TGTGCCAGCAGCCATCTGACTAGCGGGAGGTGGAGAGAGCAGTACTTC.

Note on this clonotype: At one boundary the junction diverges from the germline segment, which might be a read error. The V and J genes are TRBV10-3 and TRBJ1-5, with D unclear. The germline gives CDR1 ENHRY, CDR2 SYGVKD. There are 13 residues in the CDR3. The CDR3 coding sequence is TGTGCCATCAGTGATAAGTTCAATCAGCCCCAGAATTTT. Translation: CAISDKFNQPQNF.

This clonotype was detected ten times or more. The chain uses TRBV20-1 and TRBJ2-3, with D possibly called TRBD1 or TRBD2 (7 bases each). The CDR3 sequence is 16 residues long. Germline values: CDR1 DFQATT, CDR2 SNEGSKA (reference sequence). Trimming took off 0 bases at V and 6 bases at J, with 19 bases between the two ends. The CDR3 DNA reads as TGCAGTGCTAGAGACCCGACAGGGAGGGGGGATGATACGCAGTATTTT. It specifies CSARDPTGRGDDTQYF.

Many counts were recorded for this clonotype. This chain links TRBV29-1 with TRBJ2-5; 10 nucleotides agree with TRBD2. J gave up 5 bases and V 7 bases, and 16 bases lay outside the gene matches. This CDR3 has 16 amino acids. Per the germline V gene, CDR1 is SQVTM and CDR2 is ANQGSEA. The CDR3 loop reads CSGVEREGRKEETQYF. Here the CDR3 DNA reads TGCAGCGGTGTCGAGCGGGAGGGCCGTAAGGAGGAGACCCAGTACTTC.

This clonotype was found many times. V and J are TRBV5-1 and TRBJ2-7; D might be TRBD1 (5 bases). The CDR3 runs 14 residues. V was shortened by 0 bases and J by 5 bases, with 12 bases between the two germline ends. Per germline, CDR1 SGHRS and CDR2 YFSETQ. The CDR3 sequence is CASSLGGQGHEQYF. In nucleotides, the CDR3 is TGCGCCAGCAGCTTGGGCGGTCAGGGCCACGAGCAGTACTTC.

This clonotype was observed many times. The rearrangement uses TRBV15 and TRBJ1-2; D possibly corresponds to TRBD1 (5 bases). Germline V gene data show CDR1 as LNHNV and CDR2 as YYDKDF (reference sequence). Trimming stripped 3 bases from V and 4 bases from J, with 12 bases between. The CDR3 spans 14 residues. The DNA of the CDR3 is TGTGCCACCAGCAGGCGGTCAGGGACCTATGGCTACACCTTC. This gives the protein CATSRRSGTYGYTF.

The table lists this clonotype with many counts. The V and J genes are TRBV15 and TRBJ1-1; D gene uncertain. Germline V CDR1 and CDR2: LNHNV, YYDKDF (reference sequence). The germline V and J ends were trimmed by 1 base and 2 bases, with 11 bases remaining between them. The CDR3 runs 15 residues. The CDR3 nucleotides read TGTGCCACCAGCAGAGCGGTATCGACTAACACTGAAGCTTTCTTT. Translating it yields CATSRAVSTNTEAFF.